This T cell receptor (beta chain) was sequenced during a study of T cells in Graves' hyperthyroidism and ophthalmopathy. Investigators excluded patients with uncontrolled infection, other autoimmune disease, pregnancy or lactation. Germline V gene data show CDR1 as DFQATT and CDR2 as SNEGSKA (reference sequence). V was shortened by 3 bases and J by 4 bases, with 12 bases between the two germline ends. The CDR3 sequence is 13 residues long. Many counts were recorded for this clonotype. Researchers amplified the TCR beta CDR3 regions from RNA transcripts. The HTBI primer set served for first-round RT-PCR of the TCR CDR3. TCRdb re-analysed the multiplex PCR reads in MiXCR, keeping a single row per CDR3 protein. The data hold more than 350,000 distinct CDR3 sequences, with 14% observed a single time.

The rearrangement joins TRBV20-1 to TRBJ1-1, with a weak D call TRBD1 (5 bases). Specimen: blood. This clonotype was sampled from a woman aged 25-40 years with Graves' ophthalmopathy. The CDR3: CSASNGGSTEAFF. For the CDR3, the DNA is TGCAGTGCTAGTAATGGGGGTAGCACTGAAGCTTTCTTT.